Listed below are T cell receptor beta chains from one sample, sequenced in a study of T-cell reconstitution after alpha-beta-depleted transplantation in children. TCRdb reprocessed the PCR reads with MiXCR, giving one entry per CDR3 protein. Of fewer than 550,000 distinct CDR3 sequences listed, 8% to 11% were seen once; the top ten hold approximately 2%. The sequencing here drew on PBMCs, taken before TCRalphabeta/CD19-depleted stem cell transplant. These receptors came from a child aged 2-9 years with inherited bone marrow failure, due to receive a stem cell transplant. The CDR3 runs from the conserved cysteine through the conserved F or W. The order of the fields is J gene, D gene, clone size, V gene, CDR3 protein, CDR3 DNA. D genes are given only for firm matches. Size is stated for part of the rows, as once, few or many counts, or as a class when the clone is expanded.

>TRBJ2-7|.|many|TRBV5-5
CASSHGTGPYEQYF
TGTGCCAGCAGCCACGGGACGGGCCCCTACGAGCAGTACTTC
>TRBJ2-3|TRBD1|many|TRBV11-2
CASRTDRDRGADTQYF
TGTGCCAGCAGGACGGACCGGGACAGGGGGGCAGATACGCAGTATTTT
>TRBJ2-5|.|.|TRBV7-2
CASSSRPAVWETQYF
TGTGCCAGCAGCTCTAGGCCGGCAGTGTGGGAGACCCAGTACTTC
>TRBJ2-7|TRBD1|once|TRBV5-6
CASSLPGTATYEQYF
TGTGCCAGCAGCTTACCCGGGACAGCCACCTACGAGCAGTACTTC
>TRBJ2-7|TRBD2|few|TRBV30
CAWSFKRPGGLYEQYF
TGTGCCTGGAGTTTCAAGCGTCCGGGAGGGCTGTACGAGCAGTACTTC
>TRBJ2-7|TRBD1|many|TRBV29-1
CSVAGTGGYEQYF
TGCAGCGTTGCCGGGACAGGGGGCTACGAGCAGTACTTC
>TRBJ2-7|.|many|TRBV28
CASSINLEQYF
TGTGCCAGCAGCATAAACCTCGAGCAGTACTTC
>TRBJ2-1|.|many|TRBV2
CARGTRDTSYNEQFF
TGTGCCAGGGGGACCCGAGATACCTCCTACAATGAGCAGTTCTTC
>TRBJ2-1|.|few|TRBV29-1
CSVELGRADSYNEQFF
TGCAGCGTTGAATTAGGGCGGGCGGACTCCTACAATGAGCAGTTCTTC
>TRBJ2-5|TRBD2|.|TRBV2
CASSETPSGRATETQYF
TGTGCCAGCAGTGAAACACCTAGCGGGAGGGCCACCGAGACCCAGTACTTC
>TRBJ1-2|.|few|TRBV4-3
CASSQGDGYTF
TGCGCCAGCAGCCAAGGGGATGGCTACACCTTC
>TRBJ2-1|TRBD2|few|TRBV19
CATLAGWDEQFF
TGTGCCACCCTAGCGGGATGGGATGAGCAGTTCTTC
>TRBJ2-1|.|few|TRBV12-3/TRBV12-4
CASSLAGGPPYNEQFF
TGTGCCAGCAGTTTAGCGGGAGGCCCCCCCTACAATGAGCAGTTCTTC
>TRBJ2-4|TRBD2|.|TRBV20-1
CSAPSGGAGENIQYF
TGCAGTGCTCCCTCCGGCGGGGCGGGAGAAAACATTCAGTACTTC
>TRBJ2-7|.|many|TRBV7-9
CASSFAYSYEQYF
TGTGCCAGCAGCTTCGCCTATTCCTACGAGCAGTACTTC
>TRBJ2-1|TRBD2|.|TRBV5-1
CASQEKREWNEQFF
TGCGCCAGCCAGGAAAAGCGGGAGTGGAATGAGCAGTTCTTC